These 32 T cell receptor beta chains were all obtained from the same sample, sequenced in a study of CD8 T cells in ankylosing spondylitis. Study-level findings and limits: Characteristic of ankylosing spondylitis blood, it appeared, was a TCR beta motif comprising about 8 highly homologous variants.

Their antigens remain unidentified. TCRdb fed the 5' RACE reads into MiXCR, producing one record per CDR3 protein. The sample lists roughly 670,000 distinct CDR3 sequences; roughly 20% were seen once. Input material: blood, either unsorted or a sorted T cell fraction (not recorded which). The origin of the receptors is a male donor with ankylosing spondylitis.

The chain recombines TRBV6-5 with TRBJ2-1; 9 nucleotides agree with TRBD1. The germline V gene encodes CDR1 MNHEY and CDR2 SVGAGI. Trimming removed 4 bases from V and 8 bases from J; junction bases left unmatched: 9. The CDR3 length is 15 residues. DNA of the CDR3: TGTGCCAGCAGTTCACCCCGGACAGGGGTCCATGAGCAGTTCTTC. This codes for CASSSPRTGVHEQFF.

This clonotype was detected ten times or more. This chain uses TRBV6-5 with TRBJ1-1, with 11 bases matching TRBD1. V was pared by 2 bases and J by 3 bases, with 2 bases of the junction left unmatched. This CDR3 is built from 15 residues. Germline lookup yields CDR1 MNHEY and CDR2 SVGAGI. The CDR3 sequence is CASSYGDRGDTEAFF. CDR3 DNA sequence: TGTGCCAGCAGTTACGGGGACAGGGGGGACACTGAAGCTTTCTTT.

The V call is TRBV5-6, the J call TRBJ2-1; 8 positions match TRBD2. CDR3 length equals 20 residues. Germline V gene lookup returns CDR1 SGHDT and CDR2 YYEEEE. V lost 4 bases, J lost 1 base, and 19 bases stayed unmatched. CDR3 sequence (DNA): TGTGCCAGCAGCCACTTCGGAGCGGGAGACCGAGAAGAGTCCTACAATGAGCAGTTCTTC. It translates to CASSHFGAGDREESYNEQFF.

This clonotype was observed many times. The chain has TRBV29-1 and TRBJ2-7; maybe TRBD2 (6 bases). Germline V gene data show CDR1 as SQVTM and CDR2 as ANQGSEA. Trimming left V 2 bases short and J 2 bases short, with 10 bases between. The CDR3 is 13 amino acids. The CDR3 DNA reads TGCAGCGTTGAATTAGGACTACCCTACGAGCAGTACTTC. It yields the protein CSVELGLPYEQYF.

This clonotype was seen a handful of times. This chain links TRBV7-9 with TRBJ2-5; tentatively, D is TRBD1 or TRBD2 (5 bases each). CDR3 size: 15 residues. V was pared by 3 bases and J by 3 bases, with 14 bases between. Germline V lookup: CDR1 SEHNR, CDR2 FQNEAQ (reference sequence). The CDR3 reads CASSFRGPFKETQYF. The CDR3 DNA is TGTGCCAGCAGCTTTCGGGGCCCCTTTAAAGAGACCCAGTACTTC.

This sequence joins TRBV20-1 and TRBJ2-3; D is perhaps TRBD1 (5 bases). CDR3 length: 14 amino acids. Germline lookup yields CDR1 DFQATT and CDR2 SNEGSKA (reference sequence). Trimming shortened V by 0 bases and J by 3 bases, and 10 bases separated the two germline ends. The CDR3 bases are TGCAGTGCTAGAGATTTTGACAGAACAGATACGCAGTATTTT. Amino acid sequence: CSARDFDRTDTQYF.

The J gene is TRBJ1-4, the V gene TRBV2; 8 bases are a match to TRBD1. The CDR3 is 14 residues long. V was clipped by 7 bases and J by 2 bases; unmatched bases: 3. The germline CDR1 and CDR2 sequences are SNHLY and FYNNEI. Here the CDR3 DNA reads TGTGCCAGCACCTACAGGGGGACTAATGAAAAACTGTTTTTT. It translates to CASTYRGTNEKLFF.

This chain connects TRBV18 to TRBJ1-5; the D gene is possibly TRBD1 (6 bases). V lost 3 bases, J lost 9 bases, and 15 bases lay in between. Germline V lookup: CDR1 KGHSH, CDR2 LQKENI. The length of the CDR3 is 14 residues. CDR3 sequence reads: CASSPSGVGWPQHF. The CDR3 region has the DNA TGTGCCAGCTCACCGTCAGGGGTGGGCTGGCCCCAGCATTTT.

The chain combines TRBV5-5 with TRBJ1-1, with 9 bases lining up with TRBD1. Germline V gene data show CDR1 as SGHKS and CDR2 as YYEKEE (reference sequence). There are 15 residues in the CDR3. Germline trimming cut 2 bases from V and 6 bases from J; bases unmatched to any gene: 8. The CDR3 is CASSFGGGQGSEAFF. CDR3 DNA: TGTGCCAGCAGCTTTGGAGGGGGACAGGGCTCTGAAGCTTTCTTT.

This clonotype has just a few counts. This chain links TRBV7-3 with TRBJ2-2, with D maybe TRBD2 (6 bases). Trimming stripped 2 bases from V and 3 bases from J, with 13 bases between. The CDR3 sequence is 16 residues long. The germline V gene has CDR1 SGHTA and CDR2 FQGTGA. The CDR3 here is CASSLGLARDTGELFF. The DNA for the CDR3 is TGTGCCAGCAGCTTAGGTCTAGCGAGGGACACCGGGGAGCTGTTTTTT.

This chain links TRBV5-6 with TRBJ2-5, with 14 bases that match TRBD2. The CDR3 is made up of 21 amino acids. Germline V gene lookup returns CDR1 SGHDT and CDR2 YYEEEE. The V and J ends lost 5 bases and 0 bases, in that order; junction bases with no gene match: 18. DNA for the CDR3: TGTGCCAGCAGTTTCCCCCCCGGGACTAGCGGGGGCCACGAAAACCAAGAGACCCAGTACTTC. This encodes CASSFPPGTSGGHENQETQYF.

This clonotype was observed many times. One end of the junction varies from germline; a read error may be responsible. The chain combines TRBV29-1 with TRBJ2-2; D gene uncertain. CDR1 and CDR2 from the germline V gene are SQVTM and ANQGSEA. The CDR3 is 13 amino acids. In nucleotides, the CDR3 is TGTGGAGCGCAAACTGCGAACACCGGGGAGCTGTTTTTT. The encoded protein is CGAQTANTGELFF.

This rearrangement joins TRBV20-1 to TRBJ1-4, with 8 bases lining up with TRBD1. The CDR3 is 14 residues long. J lost 5 bases, V lost 3 bases, and 5 bases had no gene match. Germline CDR1 DFQATT, CDR2 SNEGSKA (reference sequence). CDR3 DNA sequence: TGCAGTGCTAGGGGGACAGGCGGAAATGAAAAACTGTTTTTT. Translation gives CSARGTGGNEKLFF.

This clonotype was seen a handful of times. This chain joins TRBV5-1 and TRBJ1-4; TRBD1 aligns across 10 bases. The CDR3 spans 16 residues. Germline loops: CDR1 SGHRS, CDR2 YFSETQ. The V gene end was trimmed by 4 bases and the J gene end by 6 bases; junction bases not matched to a gene: 9. DNA of the CDR3: TGCGCCAGCAGCCCTGGAGGCGGGACAGGGGATGAAAAACTGTTTTTT. The encoded protein is CASSPGGGTGDEKLFF.

V gene TRBV20-1 combines with J gene TRBJ2-3, with D perhaps TRBD1 (6 bases). Between the trimmed V and J ends, which lost 2 bases and 0 bases, there was a span of 12 bases. Germline V gene lookup returns CDR1 DFQATT and CDR2 SNEGSKA (reference sequence). This CDR3 is built from 15 residues. CDR3 region: CSARHRETSTDTQYF. The CDR3 nucleotides read TGCAGTGCTAGACACAGGGAGACTAGCACAGATACGCAGTATTTT.

This clonotype occurred a few times. The chain employs TRBV4-2 and TRBJ1-3; D call uncertain. The CDR3 spans 15 residues. The V end lost 3 bases, the J end lost 0 bases, and 9 bases lay between the germline ends. CDR1 and CDR2 from the germline V gene are LGHNA and YNFKEQ. CDR3 loop: CASSQPPVSGNTIYF. The CDR3 bases are TGTGCCAGCAGCCAGCCCCCCGTCTCTGGAAACACCATATATTTT.

Here the CDR3 reads CASSLQGKTQYF. CDR3 bases: TGTGCCAGCAGTTTGCAGGGGAAGACCCAGTACTTC. The chain is built from TRBV12-3 or TRBV12-4 and TRBJ2-5; TRBD1 might be the D (6 bases). The CDR3 covers 12 residues. Trimming shortened V by 3 bases and J by 6 bases, and 8 bases separated the two germline ends.

The V call is TRBV6-1, the J call TRBJ2-1; tentative D call: TRBD2 (7 bases). The CDR3 spans 15 residues. Trimming cost V 6 bases and J 0 bases, with 12 bases left between them. Germline V CDR1 and CDR2: MNHNS, SASEGT. CDR3 DNA sequence: TGTGCCAGCAGAAAGGGGGGGGGCTCCTACAATGAGCAGTTCTTC. Its protein product is CASRKGGGSYNEQFF.

This chain uses TRBV30 with TRBJ2-7, with D hard to call. V lost 0 bases and J 4 bases, leaving 7 bases between the germline ends. Germline values: CDR1 GTSNPN, CDR2 SVGIG (reference sequence). The CDR3 is made up of 12 amino acids. DNA for the CDR3: TGTGCCTGGAGTGTTACGAGATACGAGCAGTACTTC. Translated: CAWSVTRYEQYF.

This clonotype was seen a few times. The CDR3 nucleotides are TGTGCCAGCAGTTTCTCGGCACTGGGGGTAAGTCAGCCCCAGCATTTT. Its translation: CASSFSALGVSQPQHF. This chain joins TRBV27 and TRBJ1-5; D is possibly TRBD1 (5 bases). CDR3 length equals 16 residues. CDR1 is MNHEY and CDR2 is SMNVEV in the germline V gene (reference sequence). Between the trimmed V and J ends, which lost 3 bases and 6 bases, there was a span of 18 bases.

The V and J genes are TRBV10-2 and TRBJ1-5; D is possibly TRBD1 (5 bases). The CDR3 spans 15 residues. V was clipped by 3 bases and J by 3 bases, with 12 bases between them. The germline V gene has CDR1 WSHSY and CDR2 SAAADI. The CDR3 DNA reads as TGCGCCAGCAGTGAAGGGACGCCCAACAATCAGCCCCAGCATTTT. Translated: CASSEGTPNNQPQHF.

In nucleotides, the CDR3 is TGTGCCAGCAAGTTGGGACAGTACACAGATACGCAGTATTTT. As protein: CASKLGQYTDTQYF. The V gene is TRBV9, the J gene TRBJ2-3; 7 nucleotides align to TRBD1. This CDR3 contains 14 residues. After removal of 6 bases from V and 2 bases from J, the junction contained 6 bases not matched to a gene. Germline CDR1 SGDLS, CDR2 YYNGEE.

The chain carries TRBV12-3 or TRBV12-4 and TRBJ2-1; 7 bases agree with TRBD1. This CDR3 region has 18 residues. V lost 7 bases, J lost 1 base, and 16 bases stayed unmatched. Here the CDR3 reads CASTDGPRQGRSYNEQFF. In DNA form, the CDR3 reads TGTGCCAGCACCGATGGACCCCGACAGGGCAGATCCTACAATGAGCAGTTCTTC.

The rearrangement uses TRBV7-6 and TRBJ2-1, with TRBD2 as a possible D gene (6 bases). The V gene lost 4 bases and the J gene lost 5 bases, with 9 bases spanning the gap. The germline V gene has CDR1 SGHVS and CDR2 FNYEAQ. The CDR3 sequence is 13 residues long. The CDR3 bases are TGTGCCAGCAGCTCGGGACTTAACAATGAGCAGTTCTTC. Protein: CASSSGLNNEQFF.

This clonotype was detected once. The chain recombines TRBV28 with TRBJ1-5; D gene ambiguous. Germline V gene lookup returns CDR1 MDHEN and CDR2 SYDVKM. The length of the CDR3 is 15 residues. Deletions cut 4 bases from V and 2 bases from J, with 12 bases between. The CDR3 nucleotides are TGTGCCAGCAGTTCCTTTATCCGAGGCAATCAGCCCCAGCATTTT. Amino acids: CASSSFIRGNQPQHF. The full variable domain, with the rest looked up from reference TRBV28 and TRBJ1-5, is DVKVTQSSRYLVKRTGEKVFLECVQDMDHENMFWYRQDPGLGLRLIYFSYDVKMKEKGDIPEGYSVSREKKERFSLILESASTNQTSMYLCASSSFIRGNQPQHFGDGTRLSIL.

There are a few counts of this clonotype. This rearrangement joins TRBV28 to TRBJ2-3; 7 nucleotides match TRBD2. V lost 8 bases and J lost 1; bases outside the gene matches: 9. The CDR3 runs 15 residues. Germline lookup yields CDR1 MDHEN and CDR2 SYDVKM. The CDR3 nucleotides read TGTGCCAGCCTAGGACGGGAGGAAGGCACAGATACGCAGTATTTT. It specifies CASLGREEGTDTQYF.

The chain is built from TRBV5-1 and TRBJ2-7; TRBD2 agrees at 14 bases. The CDR3 extends over 14 amino acids. The germline gives CDR1 SGHRS, CDR2 YFSETQ. The V gene end was trimmed by 3 bases and the J gene end by 6 bases; junction bases not matched to a gene: 2. CDR3 loop: CASSSGLAGVEQYF. The CDR3 DNA reads TGCGCCAGCAGCTCGGGACTAGCGGGAGTCGAGCAGTACTTC.

This clonotype turned up a few times. This chain uses TRBV27 with TRBJ1-1, with D perhaps matching TRBD1 (5 bases). Germline V gene lookup returns CDR1 MNHEY and CDR2 SMNVEV (reference sequence). V was shortened by 8 bases and J by 5 bases, with 15 bases between the two germline ends. The CDR3 has 13 amino acids. CDR3 protein: CASRPGSGTEAFF. CDR3 coding DNA: TGTGCCAGCCGACCAGGGTCGGGGACTGAAGCTTTCTTT.

This rearrangement joins TRBV7-2 to TRBJ2-3, with a tentative D call TRBD1 (5 bases). This CDR3 is 12 amino acids long. Trimming pared 2 bases from V and 8 bases from J, leaving 8 bases between. CDR1 and CDR2 (germline): SGHTA, FQGNSA. The CDR3 reads CASSLQGPTQYF. Here the CDR3 DNA reads TGTGCCAGCAGCTTACAGGGCCCTACGCAGTATTTT.

The chain carries TRBV30 and TRBJ2-2; D gene uncertain. This CDR3 contains 13 residues. Trimming removed 5 bases at V and 0 bases at J, with 7 bases between. Germline V gene data show CDR1 as GTSNPN and CDR2 as SVGIG (reference sequence). For the CDR3, the DNA is TGTGCCTGGGAATGGACGAACACCGGGGAGCTGTTTTTT. Translation: CAWEWTNTGELFF.

The chain uses TRBV27 and TRBJ2-1; D perhaps matches TRBD2 (5 bases). The CDR3 loop spans 16 amino acids. From germline, CDR1 is MNHEY and CDR2 SMNVEV (reference sequence). Trimming pared 6 bases from V and 4 bases from J, leaving 19 bases between. The CDR3 region has the DNA TGTGCCAGCAGCCTAGCCCCTAGTAGGGCATACAATGAGCAGTTCTTC. Protein product: CASSLAPSRAYNEQFF.

This chain connects TRBV29-1 to TRBJ1-1; D is undetermined. The CDR3 consists of 13 residues. Per the germline V gene, CDR1 is SQVTM and CDR2 is ANQGSEA. Trimming took 5 bases from V and 0 from J, leaving 10 bases between them. The CDR3 nucleotides are TGCAGCGTTCCACAGACACTGAACACTGAAGCTTTCTTT. Its protein is CSVPQTLNTEAFF.